This TCR beta chain comes out of a study of low-dose radiotherapy and immunotherapy resistance in tumors (dated by TCRdb to 2021 to 2024). Broadly, across the study: In Cohort 1, 0.5 Gy per fraction was delivered every 2 weeks, and a total PTV dose of 6.5 Gy was prescribed. Cohort 2 received 1 Gy per fraction every two weeks, with a total of 13 Gy over 26 weeks. Patients were given nivolumab as a 240 mg flat dose every two weeks and ipilimumab at 1 mg/kg every six weeks, with both drugs delivered intravenously. Intravenous cyclophosphamide at 200 mg/m2 was administered every two weeks, one day ahead of each radiation and immunotherapy administration. Starting on cycle 1 day 1, patients took 300 mg of aspirin by mouth once a day for four cycles. No randomization into treatment groups was done for the people taking part in the trial. The translational analysis covered eight patients: three from the first dose cohort and the first five from the second dose cohort.

The run used an Illumina HiSeq 2500. First-strand cDNA was synthesized with Superscript III and a set of TRAV- and TRBV-specific primers, covering both TCRalpha and TCRbeta chains. A roughly 20-cycle PCR with Phusion amplified the TCRs, pairing a constant-region primer with the adapter that was attached to the V primers. Isolated mRNA was amplified with the MessageAmp II aRNA Amplification Kit, using a roughly 16-hour in vitro transcription at 37°C. The Dynabeads mRNA DIRECT Purification Kit was used to isolate the mRNA for TCR sequencing. Indexed Illumina adapters were added in a second Phusion PCR of approximately 25 cycles, after which AMPure XP beads were used to purify the products. The study's processing was this. Using custom Perl scripts, TCR sequences encoding the same protein were pooled, out-of-frame sequences were removed, and the abundance of each clonotype was computed. Any TCR sequence supported by only a single read was excluded from analysis. Among the metrics used to describe the repertoires were Shannon entropy, Gini index, clonality, richness, and the frequency of TCRs shared between repertoires. Starting from the raw public reads, TCRdb applied fastp trimming at Q25, assembled clones with MiXCR and retained in-frame beta chains. Identical CDR3 protein sequences are pooled into one entry, listed with their most common genes and DNA. TCRdb, rather than the study authors, made the V and J calls. Across this sample there are tens of thousands of distinct CDR3 sequences, with roughly a sixth seen only once. The ten biggest clones cover 2.5% to 3.5% of the sample.

The time point label for this specimen denotes: before trial treatment. Donors were enrolled in RACIN, a single-arm phase I dose-escalation trial in which nivolumab, ipilimumab, aspirin, low-dose cyclophosphamide and low-dose radiotherapy were combined. Eligible patients had advanced, TIL-negative solid tumors. From cysteine to phenylalanine, the CDR3 is 16 amino acids long. The kept DNA is CDR3 alone, 48 bases in frame from the first base. The germline V gene encodes CDR1 SGHTA and CDR2 FQGNSA. A distance of 20 bases separates the germline ends of V and J, which lose 5 bases and 6 bases respectively. Worth noting for this clonotype: Its antigen is unknown. Being one base from a much bigger clone, this may be a read error.

This receptor chain uses TRBV7-2 and TRBJ2-1, with a weak D call of TRBD2 (7 bases match). Here the sequenced sample was PBMCs, taken before treatment. This sequence originates from a male donor with prostate cancer. The base sequence is TGTGCCAGCAGCCCTGGTGGGGGGGGCTGGGTCAATGAGCAGTTCTTC. It translates as CASSPGGGGWVNEQFF.